This T cell receptor (beta chain) was retrieved from a study of T cell responses to AZD1222 COVID-19 vaccine. To note about this clone: Its target is not known.

Some clones are missing from TCRdb's copy, which holds only in-frame ones; the method was immunoSEQ multiplex PCR. The table includes about 180,000 clones, approximately 94% detected once. Notes on the study in general: The reported proportion of spike-specific TCRs targeting unmutated variant regions was nearly half. Baseline serology detected seropositivity in only 5 or 6 AZD1222 recipients. The sample set comprised mostly white British donors with more females, and clonal diversity was possibly underestimated.

The sample was peripheral blood, taken 28 days after the second AZD1222 dose. The TCR originated in an adult who received the AZD1222 COVID-19 vaccine.

CDR3 in amino acids: CASSQPWGPGNTIYF. CDR3 nucleotide sequence: TGTGCCAGCAGCCAACCCTGGGGGCCTGGAAACACCATATATTTT. V and J are TRBV7-2 and TRBJ1-3, with TRBD1 as a possible D gene (6 bases). CDR1 SGHTA and CDR2 FQGNSA come from the germline V gene. Trimming shortened V by 5 bases and J by 2 bases, and 13 bases separated the two germline ends. This CDR3 comprises 15 residues.